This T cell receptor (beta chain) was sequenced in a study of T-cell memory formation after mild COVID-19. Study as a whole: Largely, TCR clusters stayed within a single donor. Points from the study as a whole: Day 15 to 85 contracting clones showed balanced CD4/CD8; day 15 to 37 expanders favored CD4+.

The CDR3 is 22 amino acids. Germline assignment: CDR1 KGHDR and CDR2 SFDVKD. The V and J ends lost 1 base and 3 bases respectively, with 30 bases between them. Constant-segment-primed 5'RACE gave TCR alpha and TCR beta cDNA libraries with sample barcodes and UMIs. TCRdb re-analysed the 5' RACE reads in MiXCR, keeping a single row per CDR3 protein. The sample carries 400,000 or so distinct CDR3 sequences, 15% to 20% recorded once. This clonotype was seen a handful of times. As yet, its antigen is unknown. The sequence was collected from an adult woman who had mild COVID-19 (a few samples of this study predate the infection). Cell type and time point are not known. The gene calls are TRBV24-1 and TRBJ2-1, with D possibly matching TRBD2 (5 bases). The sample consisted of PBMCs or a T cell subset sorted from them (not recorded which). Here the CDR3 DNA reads TGTGCCACCAGTGATTTCTCATGGGTGAGGGAACACGGAAAGCTCAACTACAATGAGCAGTTCTTC. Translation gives CATSDFSWVREHGKLNYNEQFF.